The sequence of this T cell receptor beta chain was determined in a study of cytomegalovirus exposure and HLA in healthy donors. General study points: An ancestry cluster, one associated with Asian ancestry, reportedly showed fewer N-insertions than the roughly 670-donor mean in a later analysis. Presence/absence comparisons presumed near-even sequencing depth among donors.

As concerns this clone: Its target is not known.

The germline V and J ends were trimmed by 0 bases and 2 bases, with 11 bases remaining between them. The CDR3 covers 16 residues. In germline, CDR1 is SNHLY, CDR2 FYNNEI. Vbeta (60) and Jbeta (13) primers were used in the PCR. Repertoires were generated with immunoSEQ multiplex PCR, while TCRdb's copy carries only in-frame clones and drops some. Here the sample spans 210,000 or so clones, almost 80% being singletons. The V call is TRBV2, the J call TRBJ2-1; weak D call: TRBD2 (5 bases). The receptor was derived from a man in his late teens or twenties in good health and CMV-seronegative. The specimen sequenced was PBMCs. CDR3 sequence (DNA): TGTGCCAGCAGTGAAGCGCTACGGGAAGCCTACAATGAGCAGTTCTTC. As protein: CASSEALREAYNEQFF.